This is a list of T cell receptor beta chains from one sample in a study of cytomegalovirus exposure and HLA in healthy donors. TCRdb's table, derived via immunoSEQ multiplex PCR, lists solely in-frame clones and lacks some. Of about 250,000 clones in the sample, around 65% are singletons; the top ten hold approximately 2.3%. Sequenced input: PBMCs. These receptors were collected from a female donor in good health and CMV-seronegative. CDR3s include the opening cysteine and the closing phenylalanine or tryptophan. D genes are given only for firm matches. Only some rows state a clone size, as once, few, many or a class for expanded clones.

d_gene,abundance,j_gene,v_gene,CDR3nt,CDR3aa
.,.,TRBJ2-7,TRBV29-1,TGCAGCGTTGAGGACACCTACGAGCAGTACTTC,CSVEDTYEQYF
.,.,TRBJ1-4,TRBV7-2,TGTGCCAGCAGCTTATTCGGAGGGGATAATGAAAAACTGTTTTTT,CASSLFGGDNEKLFF
TRBD2,few,TRBJ2-3,TRBV5-1,TGCGCCAGCAGCTTGGAGCTAGCGGGGAGCACAGATACGCAGTATTTT,CASSLELAGSTDTQYF
TRBD2,few,TRBJ2-1,TRBV28,TGTGCCAGCAGTTTCTTTAGGGCTAGCGGGCACTACAATGAGCAGTTCTTC,CASSFFRASGHYNEQFF
TRBD1,few,TRBJ2-7,TRBV27,TGTGCCAGCAGTTGGGACAGGACCTCCTACGAGCAGTACTTC,CASSWDRTSYEQYF
TRBD1,.,TRBJ2-4,TRBV4-1,TGCGCCAGCAGCCCCCGGGACAGCCGTCTAGCCAAAAACATTCAGTACTTC,CASSPRDSRLAKNIQYF
.,.,TRBJ2-3,TRBV5-6,TGTGCCAGCAGCGCTTACAGGGATACGCAGTATTTT,CASSAYRDTQYF
.,.,TRBJ2-3,TRBV7-9,TGTGCCAGCAGCTTCTCGAGAGTGACGCAGTATTTT,CASSFSRVTQYF
TRBD2,.,TRBJ2-1,TRBV19,TGTGCCAGTAGCAGAGGGTCGGGACTAGCGGGAGGCAATGAGCAGTTCTTC,CASSRGSGLAGGNEQFF
TRBD1,.,TRBJ1-3,TRBV7-2,TGTGCCAGCAGCCTAATTGCGACAGGGGGAAACACCATATATTTT,CASSLIATGGNTIYF
TRBD2,.,TRBJ2-3,TRBV7-3,TGTGCCAGCAGCTTATACCCCCGGACTAGCGGGAGGGAGGAAGATACGCAGTATTTT,CASSLYPRTSGREEDTQYF
.,.,TRBJ1-3,TRBV7-9,TGTGCCACGCCCGGGGGGCGAGGAAACACCATATATTTT,CATPGGRGNTIYF
TRBD2,.,TRBJ2-1,TRBV2,TGTGCCAGCAGTGAACCGGGACTAGCGTACAATGAGCAGTTCTTC,CASSEPGLAYNEQFF
.,once,TRBJ1-5,TRBV21-1,TGTGCCAGCAGCGATCTGGAGGCGGTCGGGACAGGGGGCAGAAGGGGACAGCCCCAGCATTTT,CASSDLEAVGTGGRRGQPQHF
.,.,TRBJ2-7,TRBV15,TGTGCCACCAGCAGAGCATCTACCACCTACGAGCAGTACTTC,CATSRASTTYEQYF
TRBD1,.,TRBJ2-2,TRBV12-5,TGTGCTAGTGGTTTGATCCAGGGGGCGAACGGGGAGCTGTTTTTT,CASGLIQGANGELFF
.,.,TRBJ2-5,TRBV27,TGTGCCAGCAGTGCCCGGTGGGGCAGACAAGAGACCCAGTACTTC,CASSARWGRQETQYF
.,.,TRBJ2-7,TRBV5-1,TGCGCCAGCAGCTTGGTTTTAGACAGCTACGAGCAGTACTTC,CASSLVLDSYEQYF
TRBD2,once,TRBJ2-7,TRBV15,TGTGCCACCAGCAGAGAGAAAACGGCTAGCGGGCCTTACGAGCAGTACTTC,CATSREKTASGPYEQYF
TRBD2,.,TRBJ2-3,TRBV11-2,TGTGCCAGCAGCCGACCTAGCGGGAGTGGTACAGATACGCAGTATTTT,CASSRPSGSGTDTQYF
.,few,TRBJ2-1,TRBV27,TGTGCCAGCAGTTTATCTGCGGGTCCCTACAATGAGCAGTTCTTC,CASSLSAGPYNEQFF
TRBD1,.,TRBJ1-5,TRBV6-1,TGTGCCAGCAGGTCAGGGGACAGTGGCAATCAGCCCCAGCATTTT,CASRSGDSGNQPQHF